The clone carrying this T cell receptor beta chain was recorded only once. These data originate in a study of blood T cell repertoires in COVID-19. Study summary: The samples span acute and convalescent COVID-19 from the United States, Italy and Spain. Sources were T cells, B-cell-depleted T cells, or PBMCs; the material itself was cDNA or gDNA.

In the original analysis: Reference gene primer amplification yielded estimated nucleated cell counts. Sequenced by immunoSEQ multiplex PCR; TCRdb stores in-frame clones only, minus some. The DNA was the basis for D and trimming; V, J and clone size are from that table. This sample has 250,000 to 300,000 clones, with about 88% found just once. The CDR3 sequence is 15 residues long. V dropped 3 bases and J dropped 7 bases, with 18 bases sitting between them. In germline, CDR1 is LGHNA, CDR2 YNFKEQ. This chain uses TRBV4-2 with TRBJ1-2, with D hard to call. The sequenced material came from peripheral blood. The TCR was taken from a man younger than 30 with active or convalescent COVID-19. The CDR3 sequence is CASSQTSGGSAGYTF. CDR3 nucleotide sequence: TGTGCCAGCAGCCAGACTAGTGGAGGGAGTGCTGGCTACACCTTC.